This TCR beta chain is drawn from a study of blood T cells in healthy people across ages. General study results and limits: Conclusively comparing naive with antigen-experienced cells was impossible with unsorted PBMCs.

The authors drew around 9.4 milliliters of peripheral blood from each donor. Isolated PBMCs totaled at least 7 million in each sample. Total RNA, at least 5 micrograms per sample, came from PBMCs. Using a J-beta primer mix together with a sample-barcoded 5' primer, a second PCR was run for about 7 to 12 cycles. A single record per CDR3 protein comes from TCRdb applying MiXCR to the 5' RACE reads. There are approximately 2,000,000 distinct CDR3 sequences in the sample; about two fifths occur only once, and around 23% lies in the top ten. This clonotype showed up just a few times. The antigen is unknown. Material: blood. This sequence originates from a human donor in good health.

This chain's CDR3 is CSARTGRIRDEQFF. CDR3 in DNA: TGCAGCGCCCGGACAGGGAGGATAAGGGATGAGCAGTTCTTC. The chain links TRBV29-1 to TRBJ2-1; 8 positions match TRBD1. Germline trimming cut 7 bases from V and 8 bases from J; bases unmatched to any gene: 13. Germline V lookup: CDR1 SQVTM, CDR2 ANQGSEA. CDR3 length: 14 residues.